The 12 T cell receptor beta chains below were found in one sample sequenced in a study of identifying expanded T cells in peripheral blood (dated 2019 in TCRdb). Library generation was performed with the immunoSEQ multiplex PCR assay. TCRdb limited this immuneACCESS table to in-frame rearrangements with V and J called. A share of clones is missing; checked studies link under half to unresolved V genes, and the rest is unexplained. Within this sample are around 100,000 clones, with 75% to 90% of them counted one time only. The ten largest clones capture about 6% of the sample. Material for sequencing was blood. All receptors derive from a person between 18 and 75 years old in good health.

This clone was seen just once. The genes are TRBV6-6 and TRBJ1-2, with 8 bases identical to TRBD1. This CDR3 has 15 residues. V gave up 6 bases and J gave up 4 bases; unmatched junction bases: 10. Germline V CDR1 and CDR2: MNHNY, SVGAGI (reference sequence). In DNA form, the CDR3 reads TGTGCCAGCAGCCTCGGACAGGGACGATTCTATGGCTACACCTTC. Translation: CASSLGQGRFYGYTF.

This chain uses TRBV7-9 with TRBJ1-1; D not certain. V was pared by 6 bases and J by 4 bases, with 9 bases between. Germline CDR1 reads SEHNR; CDR2 reads FQNEAQ (reference sequence). This CDR3 region has 12 residues. The DNA of the CDR3 is TGTGCCAGCAGAAACAGTGGCACTGAAGCTTTCTTT. It codes for CASRNSGTEAFF.

The V gene is TRBV7-2, the J gene TRBJ1-5, with no clear D. V dropped 1 base and J dropped 7 bases, with 11 bases sitting between them. Looked up from germline, CDR1 is SGHTA and CDR2 is FQGNSA. CDR3 length: 14 amino acids. The chain's CDR3 is CASSLVRREQPQHF. CDR3 DNA: TGTGCCAGCAGCTTAGTACGCCGGGAACAGCCCCAGCATTTT.

This chain connects TRBV18 to TRBJ1-2, with TRBD1 matching 7 bases. Germline V lookup: CDR1 KGHSH, CDR2 LQKENI. CDR3 length: 14 residues. J was trimmed by 2 bases and V by 6 bases; bases with no gene match: 6. CDR3 sequence: CASSLRGQNYGYTF. In nucleotides, the CDR3 is TGTGCCAGCTCGTTACGGGGACAGAACTATGGCTACACCTTC.

This chain links TRBV5-1 with TRBJ2-2, with D uncertain. The CDR3 length is 15 residues. Germline loops: CDR1 SGHRS, CDR2 YFSETQ. V dropped 0 bases and J dropped 1 base, with 7 bases sitting between them. The CDR3 here is CASSLEPQNTGELFF. CDR3 in DNA: TGCGCCAGCAGCTTGGAACCCCAGAACACCGGGGAGCTGTTTTTT.

V and J are TRBV2 and TRBJ2-3; the D gene is possibly TRBD2 (6 bases). Germline V CDR1 and CDR2: SNHLY, FYNNEI. The ends were cut back, 7 bases at V and 0 bases at J, with 17 bases in the middle. The length of the CDR3 is 16 residues. CDR3: CASKGRGGASTDTQYF. In DNA, the CDR3 is TGTGCCAGCAAGGGAAGGGGCGGGGCGAGCACAGATACGCAGTATTTT.

J is TRBJ1-4 and V is TRBV30, with 9 bases lining up with TRBD1. In germline, CDR1 is GTSNPN, CDR2 SVGIG (reference sequence). V trimming: 0 bases; J trimming: 8 bases; junction bases outside the gene matches: 13. This CDR3 spans 17 amino acids. CDR3 nucleotides: TGTGCCTGGAGTGTCCCCGGGACGACAGGGGGTGGGGAAAAACTGTTTTTT. This encodes CAWSVPGTTGGGEKLFF.

The chain has TRBV5-6 and TRBJ1-3; D ambiguous. Trimming removed 4 bases at V and 4 bases at J, with 9 bases between. The germline gives CDR1 SGHDT, CDR2 YYEEEE. The CDR3 totals 13 residues. Written as DNA, the CDR3 is TGTGCCAGCAGCCTGGGTGTGGGAAACACCATATATTTT. Translating gives CASSLGVGNTIYF.

V gene TRBV7-6 combines with J gene TRBJ2-2; 14 positions match TRBD2. Germline trimming cut 4 bases from V and 6 bases from J; bases unmatched to any gene: 4. The CDR3 runs 16 residues. The V gene's germline CDR1 is SGHVS and CDR2 FNYEAQ. CDR3 protein: CASSSRLAGGPGELFF. The CDR3 DNA sequence: TGTGCCAGCAGCTCCCGACTAGCGGGGGGGCCCGGGGAGCTGTTTTTT.

Here the CDR3 DNA reads TGTGCCAGCACGGATGTCAACTCCTACGAGCAGTACTTC. This encodes CASTDVNSYEQYF. The genes are TRBV6-6 and TRBJ2-7, with no clear D. The germline V and J ends were trimmed by 7 bases and 0 bases, with 10 bases remaining between them. CDR3 length: 13 residues. CDR1 is MNHNY and CDR2 is SVGAGI in the germline V gene (reference sequence).

CDR3 in amino acids: CSAREGANTGELFF. CDR3 sequence (DNA): TGCAGCGCCCGAGAGGGGGCGAACACCGGGGAGCTGTTTTTT. The chain carries TRBV29-1 and TRBJ2-2; tentative D call: TRBD1 (6 bases). With 7 bases removed from V and 0 bases from J, the gap between germline ends came to 12 bases. The germline gives CDR1 SQVTM, CDR2 ANQGSEA. The CDR3 spans 14 residues.

The chain recombines TRBV6-1 with TRBJ1-1, with a possible D match to TRBD1 (5 bases). CDR1 is MNHNS and CDR2 is SASEGT in the germline V gene. The CDR3 covers 18 residues. V was trimmed by 0 bases and J by 4 bases, leaving 21 bases between them. CDR3 region: CASSEAAGDGGLSTEAFF. DNA of the CDR3: TGTGCCAGCAGTGAAGCAGCGGGGGACGGGGGGTTGAGCACTGAAGCTTTCTTT.